Only a few counts were recorded for the clone carrying this T cell receptor (beta chain). Its antigen is still unknown. These data come from a study of cytomegalovirus exposure and HLA in healthy donors. Study-wide points: Generally TCR sequences proved uncommon, though certain public TCRs appeared in numerous donors. Some highly shared sequence variants likely arose as a pipeline artifact. Fewer N-insertions than the approximately 700-donor mean were reportedly shown by an Asian-associated ancestry cluster in a later analysis.

Trimming removed 5 bases from V and 4 bases from J, with 17 bases in between. This CDR3 has 15 residues. Germline CDR1 and CDR2: LGHNA and YSLEER. PCR employed 60 Vbeta and 13 Jbeta primers. Data came from immunoSEQ multiplex PCR; TCRdb stores just in-frame clones and leaves some out. This table holds 150,000 to 200,000 clones, about 80% found once. The receptor was isolated from a woman younger than 45 in good health and CMV-seropositive. Material for sequencing was PBMCs. V usage is TRBV4-3 and J usage is TRBJ1-1; TRBD1 is a possible D gene (5 bases). Here the CDR3 reads CASSLGVGGGTEAFF. Written as DNA, the CDR3 is TGCGCCAGCAGCTTAGGGGTGGGGGGGGGCACTGAAGCTTTCTTT.